Following are 29 T cell receptor beta chains from one sample sequenced in a study of T cell responses to AZD1222 COVID-19 vaccine. TCRdb keeps only in-frame clones here, not all; method: immunoSEQ multiplex PCR. The data contain about 73,000 clones, around 81% of them singletons. The input for sequencing was peripheral blood, taken 28 days after the second AZD1222 dose. These receptors were obtained from an adult who received the AZD1222 COVID-19 vaccine.

This chain connects TRBV3-1 (or the pseudogene TRBV3-2) to TRBJ2-5, with D perhaps being TRBD1 or TRBD2 (7 bases each). Trimming took 4 bases from V and 3 from J, leaving 18 bases between them. The germline V gene has CDR1 LGHDT and CDR2 YNNKEL (reference sequence). The CDR3 loop spans 16 amino acids. The CDR3 sequence is CASSLVGGTVKETQYF. CDR3 nucleotide sequence: TGTGCCAGCAGCCTCGTGGGAGGGACAGTAAAAGAGACCCAGTACTTC.

This clone came up a few times. The rearrangement links TRBV6-5 to TRBJ1-2, with a tentative D call TRBD1 (5 bases). The CDR3 loop spans 16 amino acids. With 2 bases removed from V and 0 bases from J, the gap between germline ends came to 13 bases. Per the germline V gene, CDR1 is MNHEY and CDR2 is SVGAGI. CDR3 nucleotide sequence: TGTGCCAGCAGTTACGCCCAGGGAGTTCCTAACTATGGCTACACCTTC. Protein product: CASSYAQGVPNYGYTF.

The chain carries TRBV19 and TRBJ2-5; D unresolved. The germline V gene has CDR1 LNHDA and CDR2 SQIVND (reference sequence). Trimming left V 9 bases short and J 9 bases short, with 17 bases between. CDR3 length: 12 residues. The CDR3 coding sequence is TGTGCCAGCGGACGGCAGAGTGGGGCCCAGTACTTC. Amino acids: CASGRQSGAQYF.

V usage is TRBV6-2 or TRBV6-3 and J usage is TRBJ2-7; D tentatively fits TRBD1 or TRBD2 (5 bases each). The CDR3 length is 14 residues. V was pared by 1 base and J by 0 bases, with 7 bases between. In germline, CDR1 is MNHEY, CDR2 SVGEGT. CDR3 sequence: CASSYWGSSYEQYF. The CDR3 DNA reads TGTGCCAGCAGTTACTGGGGGAGCTCCTACGAGCAGTACTTC.

The table lists this clone with a count of one. The gene calls are TRBV7-9 and TRBJ1-1; D may be TRBD1 (5 bases). Trimming shortened V by 2 bases and J by 3 bases, and 10 bases separated the two germline ends. Looked up from germline, CDR1 is SEHNR and CDR2 is FQNEAQ (reference sequence). The CDR3 consists of 14 residues. The CDR3: CASSLQGVDTEAFF. As DNA, the CDR3 is TGTGCCAGCAGCTTACAAGGGGTTGACACTGAAGCTTTCTTT.

V gene TRBV3-1 (or the pseudogene TRBV3-2) combines with J gene TRBJ2-2; D unclear. V was clipped by 1 base and J by 6 bases, with 9 bases between them. Germline CDR1 and CDR2: LGHDT and YNNKEL (reference sequence). The CDR3 is made up of 14 amino acids. The CDR3 protein is CASSQVDGSGELFF. The CDR3, as DNA: TGTGCCAGCAGCCAAGTGGATGGTTCCGGGGAGCTGTTTTTT.

This chain joins TRBV28 and TRBJ2-7, with 10 nucleotides matching TRBD1. V lost 6 bases and J lost 4; bases outside the gene matches: 9. This CDR3 region has 15 residues. Germline V gene sequence: CDR1 MDHEN, CDR2 SYDVKM. The CDR3 sequence is CASRTGQGVFYEQYF. In DNA form, the CDR3 reads TGTGCCAGCAGAACTGGACAGGGGGTATTTTACGAGCAGTACTTC.

The gene calls are TRBV18 and TRBJ1-1; tentative D call: TRBD1 (5 bases). V was trimmed by 6 bases and J by 7 bases, leaving 18 bases between them. The CDR3 spans 14 residues. Germline CDR1 KGHSH, CDR2 LQKENI. CDR3 in amino acids: CASSPGGVTLEAFF. The CDR3 DNA is TGTGCCAGCTCCCCGGGGGGGGTTACCCTTGAAGCTTTCTTT.

In its sample, this clone was seen once. V and J are TRBV5-4 and TRBJ2-3; the D is unclear. Trimming pared 1 base from V and 5 bases from J, leaving 14 bases between. The CDR3 extends over 15 amino acids. CDR1 and CDR2 (germline): SGHNT, YYREEE (reference sequence). CDR3 in DNA: TGTGCCAGCAGCTTGACTCAGTCCCCGGAAGATACGCAGTATTTT. It translates to CASSLTQSPEDTQYF.

This clone was counted only a few times. The chain employs TRBV13 and TRBJ2-1; the D is unclear. V gave up 5 bases and J gave up 4 bases, with 9 bases separating them. In germline, CDR1 is PRHDT, CDR2 FYEKMQ (reference sequence). The CDR3 length is 13 residues. The CDR3 DNA sequence: TGTGCCAGCAGCCCACCCTCATACAATGAGCAGTTCTTC. Its protein is CASSPPSYNEQFF.

The chain carries TRBV9 and TRBJ1-4; 8 bases are a match to TRBD1. V dropped 2 bases and J dropped 5; count of bases not matched to a gene: 5. This CDR3 is 15 amino acids long. CDR1 is SGDLS, CDR2 YYNGEE, per germline. DNA of the CDR3: TGTGCCAGCAGCGTCGCAGGGGGCTCGAATGAAAAACTGTTTTTT. Translated: CASSVAGGSNEKLFF.

The chain joins TRBV19 to TRBJ1-2; D not certain. This CDR3 spans 11 amino acids. Trimming shortened V by 7 bases and J by 8 bases, and 11 bases separated the two germline ends. Looked up from germline, CDR1 is LNHDA and CDR2 is SQIVND (reference sequence). CDR3: CASNKDGGYTF. CDR3 nucleotides: TGTGCCAGTAACAAGGATGGGGGCTACACCTTC. Together with reference TRBV19 and TRBJ1-2, the CDR3 gives the full variable domain: DGGITQSPKYLFRKEGQNVTLSCEQNLNHDAMYWYRQDPGQGLRLIYYSQIVNDFQKGDIAEGYSVSREKKESFPLTVTSAQKNPTAFYLCASNKDGGYTFGSGTRLTVV.

V is TRBV3-1 (or the pseudogene TRBV3-2) and J is TRBJ2-7, with D tentatively TRBD1 (6 bases). The CDR3 totals 15 residues. V lost 4 bases and J lost 2, with 15 bases in between. Germline values: CDR1 LGHDT, CDR2 YNNKEL (reference sequence). The CDR3 spells CASSPHSGQTYEQYF. The CDR3 coding sequence is TGTGCCAGCAGCCCCCACTCGGGACAAACCTACGAGCAGTACTTC.

V and J are TRBV11-3 and TRBJ2-7; D call uncertain. Trimming took 2 bases from V and 3 from J, leaving 8 bases between them. Germline CDR1 and CDR2: SGHNT and YENEEA. This CDR3 spans 13 amino acids. The CDR3 protein is CASSLSLGYEQYF. The DNA of the CDR3 is TGTGCCAGCAGCTTATCCCTAGGCTACGAGCAGTACTTC.

The CDR3 DNA sequence: TGTGCCAGCAGCTTAGGACGAGACTACGAGCAGTACTTC. Its translation is CASSLGRDYEQYF. The V gene is TRBV7-9, the J gene TRBJ2-7, with D unclear. The CDR3 sequence is 13 residues long. Germline loops: CDR1 SEHNR, CDR2 FQNEAQ (reference sequence). With 1 base removed from V and 3 bases from J, the gap between germline ends came to 7 bases.

J is TRBJ1-4 and V is TRBV29-1; TRBD1 is a possible D gene (5 bases). CDR1 SQVTM and CDR2 ANQGSEA come from the germline V gene. V lost 4 bases, J lost 6 bases, and 9 bases lay in between. CDR3 length: 12 amino acids. CDR3 nucleotide sequence: TGCAGCGTTGGGGGGAACGATGAAAAACTGTTTTTT. This sequence encodes CSVGGNDEKLFF.

V gene TRBV10-3 combines with J gene TRBJ1-1; no reliable D call. The germline V gene encodes CDR1 ENHRY and CDR2 SYGVKD. This CDR3 spans 12 amino acids. Trimming removed 5 bases at V and 0 bases at J, with 4 bases between. Written as DNA, the CDR3 is TGTGCCATCAGTTCCATGAACACTGAAGCTTTCTTT. Its translation is CAISSMNTEAFF.

The rearrangement joins TRBV28 to TRBJ1-4; D unclear. The V end was cut by 3 bases, the J end by 3 bases, with 5 bases between. Germline CDR1 reads MDHEN; CDR2 reads SYDVKM. The CDR3 contains 13 residues. CDR3 amino acids: CASSLGSNEKLFF. CDR3 sequence (DNA): TGTGCCAGCAGTTTGGGCTCTAATGAAAAACTGTTTTTT.

The V call is TRBV6-5, the J call TRBJ1-3; D uncertain. CDR3 size: 12 residues. Trimming removed 2 bases at V and 4 bases at J, with 3 bases between. Germline V gene lookup returns CDR1 MNHEY and CDR2 SVGAGI. The CDR3, as DNA: TGTGCCAGCAGTTACGAAGGAAACACCATATATTTT. This encodes CASSYEGNTIYF.

The chain couples TRBV6-5 to TRBJ2-1; the D is unclear. Germline assignment: CDR1 MNHEY and CDR2 SVGAGI. The CDR3 extends over 14 amino acids. V gave up 0 bases and J gave up 5 bases, with 8 bases separating them. CDR3 sequence reads: CASSYSSLNNEQFF. In DNA, the CDR3 is TGTGCCAGCAGTTACTCTTCACTAAACAATGAGCAGTTCTTC.

The chain recombines TRBV7-3 with TRBJ2-2; the match to TRBD2 covers 10 bases. The V gene's germline CDR1 is SGHTA and CDR2 FQGTGA. With V trimmed by 4 bases and J by 6 bases, 5 bases remained unmatched. The CDR3 sequence is 15 residues long. The CDR3, as DNA: TGTGCCAGCAGCTCTCCCGGGACTAGCGCCGGGGAGCTGTTTTTT. It is translated as CASSSPGTSAGELFF.

The chain couples TRBV2 to TRBJ1-2; D perhaps matches TRBD1 (6 bases). The CDR3 totals 15 residues. Germline lookup yields CDR1 SNHLY and CDR2 FYNNEI. The V and J ends lost 5 bases and 2 bases respectively, with 15 bases between them. The DNA for the CDR3 is TGTGCCAGCAGTCCGGACAGTCTCGTAAACTATGGCTACACCTTC. This gives the protein CASSPDSLVNYGYTF.

This clone has only a few counts. The chain couples TRBV5-6 to TRBJ1-2; D possibly corresponds to TRBD1 (5 bases). The V gene's germline CDR1 is SGHDT and CDR2 YYEEEE. With 2 bases removed from V and 4 bases from J, the gap between germline ends came to 9 bases. CDR3 length: 13 amino acids. CDR3 in DNA: TGTGCCAGCAGCTTCGGGACGGTCTATGGCTACACCTTC. This gives the protein CASSFGTVYGYTF.

The rearrangement joins TRBV19 to TRBJ2-3; D might be TRBD2 (7 bases). Germline values: CDR1 LNHDA, CDR2 SQIVND (reference sequence). V shed 5 bases and J shed 2 bases, with 14 bases lying between them. The length of the CDR3 is 15 residues. CDR3 sequence: CASSSPRGATDTQYF. DNA for the CDR3: TGTGCCAGTAGTTCTCCCCGGGGGGCCACAGATACGCAGTATTTT.

V is TRBV28 and J is TRBJ1-5, with 7 positions matching TRBD1. The CDR3 sequence is 16 residues long. Germline V gene sequence: CDR1 MDHEN, CDR2 SYDVKM. Unmatched junction bases numbered 7, after V lost 1 base and J lost 4 bases. CDR3 in amino acids: CASSLSQGRRNQPQHF. The CDR3 DNA is TGTGCCAGCAGTTTATCACAGGGGCGAAGAAATCAGCCCCAGCATTTT.

This clone was detected only once. V gene TRBV2 combines with J gene TRBJ2-2; 7 nucleotides align to TRBD2. The CDR3 sequence is 16 residues long. The germline gives CDR1 SNHLY, CDR2 FYNNEI. J lost 0 bases, V lost 3 bases, and 4 bases had no gene match. The CDR3 sequence is CASSEVLAANTGELFF. DNA of the CDR3: TGTGCCAGCAGTGAGGTTCTAGCGGCGAACACCGGGGAGCTGTTTTTT.

The count of this clone is one. Here the CDR3 reads CASSQEVVGTDTQYF. The CDR3 DNA sequence: TGCGCCAGCAGCCAAGAAGTTGTGGGCACAGATACGCAGTATTTT. The chain links TRBV4-3 to TRBJ2-3; D is undetermined. The CDR3 runs to 15 residues. The V gene's germline CDR1 is LGHNA and CDR2 YSLEER. Trimming removed 0 bases from V and 1 base from J, with 8 bases in between.

The chain is built from TRBV12-3 or TRBV12-4 and TRBJ2-3, with D unresolved. Trimming removed 6 bases at V and 6 bases at J, with 13 bases between. This CDR3 is 13 amino acids long. The CDR3 DNA reads as TGTGCCAGCAGGGTAACGCGGCAGGATACGCAGTATTTT. Protein product: CASRVTRQDTQYF.

The rearrangement links TRBV30 to TRBJ2-1; no clear D gene. The ends were cut back, 3 bases at V and 4 bases at J, with 7 bases in the middle. The CDR3 extends over 12 amino acids. Looked up from germline, CDR1 is GTSNPN and CDR2 is SVGIG (reference sequence). The chain's CDR3 is CAWSLGYNEQFF. CDR3 in DNA: TGTGCCTGGAGCCTCGGGTACAATGAGCAGTTCTTC. Variable domain in full (rest from reference TRBV30 and TRBJ2-1): SQTIHQWPATLVQPVGSPLSLECTVEGTSNPNLYWYRQAAGRGLQLLFYSVGIGQISSEVPQNLSASRPQDRQFILSSKKLLLSDSGFYLCAWSLGYNEQFFGPGTRLTVL.